A selection of T cell receptor beta chains follows, all from one sample in a study of CD8+CD57+ T cells in acquired aplastic anemia. TCRdb used MiXCR to reprocess the reads, holding one entry per CDR3 protein. In the table there are 180,000 or so distinct CDR3 sequences, 47% of which are singletons. The sequenced sample was sorted CD4+, CD8+, or CD8+CD57+ T cells (not recorded which) from PBMCs. The receptors here all came from a human donor with aplastic anemia. CDR3s include the opening cysteine and the closing phenylalanine or tryptophan. The D gene is left open where the match is weak. A row's size may be missing; if present it is once, few, many or a size class.

>many|TRBV2|TRBJ2-7|TRBD1
CASSEGGQGTNEQYF
TGTGCCAGCAGTGAAGGAGGACAGGGGACGAACGAGCAGTACTTC
>NA|TRBV12-3/TRBV12-4|TRBJ1-2|NA
CASSRPGTVNYGYTF
TGTGCCAGCAGTCGACCAGGGACCGTCAACTATGGCTACACCTTC
>NA|TRBV24-1|TRBJ2-1|NA
CATRQLRDGEQFF
TGTGCCACCAGACAGCTAAGGGACGGTGAGCAGTTCTTC
>NA|TRBV29-1|TRBJ1-2|NA
CSTTWAAGYTF
TGCAGCACAACGTGGGCGGCCGGCTACACCTTC
>NA|TRBV10-3|TRBJ1-5|NA
CAISDGAGYQPQHF
TGTGCCATCAGTGACGGGGCAGGGTATCAGCCCCAGCATTTT
>NA|TRBV29-1|TRBJ1-1|NA
CSVEPRPLLNTEAFF
TGCAGCGTTGAACCCCGGCCCTTGTTGAACACTGAAGCTTTCTTT
>NA|TRBV11-2|TRBJ2-7|NA
CAWSSQPYEQYF
TGTGCCTGGAGTTCACAGCCCTACGAGCAGTACTTC
>few|TRBV24-1|TRBJ2-5|NA
CATSDSDSQETQYF
TGTGCCACCAGTGATAGTGACAGCCAAGAGACCCAGTACTTC
>many|TRBV6-5|TRBJ2-2|NA
CASSYVSATGELFF
TGTGCCAGCAGTTACGTGTCGGCTACCGGGGAGCTGTTTTTT
>many|TRBV9|TRBJ1-1|NA
CASSVGGVQTEAFF
TGTGCCAGCAGCGTCGGGGGAGTGCAAACTGAAGCTTTCTTT
>NA|TRBV12-3/TRBV12-4|TRBJ2-7|NA
CASSQGTEQYF
TGTGCCAGCAGTCAGGGGACCGAGCAGTACTTC
>many|TRBV2|TRBJ1-2|NA
CASSTQGRGNYGYTF
TGTGCCAGCAGCACTCAAGGGAGGGGTAACTATGGCTACACCTTC